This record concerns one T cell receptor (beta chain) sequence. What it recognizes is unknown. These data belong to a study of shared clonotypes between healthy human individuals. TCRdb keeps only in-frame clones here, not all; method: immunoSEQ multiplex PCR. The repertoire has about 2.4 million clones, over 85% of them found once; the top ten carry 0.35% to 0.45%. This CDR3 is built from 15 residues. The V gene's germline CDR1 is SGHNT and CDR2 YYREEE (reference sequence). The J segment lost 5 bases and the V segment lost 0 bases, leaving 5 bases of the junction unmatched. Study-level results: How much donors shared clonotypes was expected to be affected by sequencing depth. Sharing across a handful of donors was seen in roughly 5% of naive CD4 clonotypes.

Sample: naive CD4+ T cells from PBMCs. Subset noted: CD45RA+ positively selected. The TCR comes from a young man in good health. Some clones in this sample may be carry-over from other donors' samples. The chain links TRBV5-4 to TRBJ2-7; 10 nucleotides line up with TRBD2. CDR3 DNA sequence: TGTGCCAGCAGCTTGGACGCTAGCGGGAGTGACGAGCAGTACTTC. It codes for CASSLDASGSDEQYF.